A single sample gave rise to the 18 T cell receptor beta chains below, sequenced in a study of blood T cell repertoires in COVID-19. Generated by immunoSEQ multiplex PCR, the TCRdb table keeps only in-frame clones and is missing some. The table has a few hundred thousand clones, around 86% seen once; the top ten hold 1%. The sample consisted of peripheral blood. These receptor sequences come from a man over 45 with active or convalescent COVID-19.

The rearrangement joins TRBV10-2 to TRBJ2-7, with 8 positions matching TRBD1. This CDR3 contains 13 residues. V gave up 7 bases and J gave up 2 bases; unmatched junction bases: 4. CDR1 is WSHSY and CDR2 is SAAADI in the germline V gene. In DNA, the CDR3 is TGCGCCAGCATGACAGGGGCAGCCTACGAGCAGTACTTC. This translates into CASMTGAAYEQYF.

This chain uses TRBV6-5 with TRBJ1-1; TRBD1 aligns across 10 bases. Per the germline V gene, CDR1 is MNHEY and CDR2 is SVGAGI. The V segment lost 2 bases and the J segment 4 bases; nucleotides outside the gene matches: 4. CDR3 size: 15 residues. The CDR3 reads CASSYDRGQGTEAFF. DNA for the CDR3: TGTGCCAGCAGTTACGACAGGGGGCAGGGCACTGAAGCTTTCTTT.

The DNA for the CDR3 is TGTGCCAGCAGCTTAGATATCGGGGGGAAAAAACTGTTTTTT. Translated: CASSLDIGGKKLFF. The J gene is TRBJ1-4, the V gene TRBV7-2; possibly TRBD1 for D (5 bases). Germline V gives CDR1 SGHTA, CDR2 FQGNSA. The CDR3 sequence is 14 residues long. Trimming removed 1 base from V and 9 bases from J, with 12 bases in between.

The CDR3 sequence is CASSNPNRDRGLFF. DNA for the CDR3: TGTGCCAGCAGTAACCCGAACCGGGACAGGGGGCTGTTTTTT. The chain joins TRBV28 to TRBJ1-4; TRBD1 aligns across 11 bases. The CDR3 spans 14 residues. The ends lost 5 bases at V and 14 bases at J; junction bases unmatched: 10. From germline, CDR1 is MDHEN and CDR2 SYDVKM. The variable domain in full, completed from reference TRBV28 and TRBJ1-4, reads DVKVTQSSRYLVKRTGEKVFLECVQDMDHENMFWYRQDPGLGLRLIYFSYDVKMKEKGDIPEGYSVSREKKERFSLILESASTNQTSMYLCASSNPNRDRGLFFGSGTQLSVL.

This chain joins TRBV15 and TRBJ2-1; D might be TRBD1 (6 bases). There are 16 residues in the CDR3. Trimming took 2 bases from V and 6 from J, leaving 17 bases between them. Germline loops: CDR1 LNHNV, CDR2 YYDKDF (reference sequence). CDR3 in amino acids: CATSRLQGRGLNEQFF. DNA of the CDR3: TGTGCCACCAGCAGACTACAGGGTCGGGGTCTCAATGAGCAGTTCTTC.

This clone has more than one count but fewer than ten. The rearrangement uses TRBV19 and TRBJ2-2, with a weak D call TRBD1 (6 bases). The CDR3 length is 14 residues. CDR1 and CDR2 (germline): LNHDA, SQIVND (reference sequence). Trimming stripped 11 bases from V and 3 bases from J, with 16 bases between. CDR3 sequence (DNA): TGTGCCGCCAGGGGAACAGGATACACCGGGGAGCTGTTTTTT. It yields the protein CAARGTGYTGELFF.

The gene calls are TRBV7-3 and TRBJ1-3; a possible D gene is TRBD1 (5 bases). The CDR3 is 14 residues long. Germline values: CDR1 SGHTA, CDR2 FQGTGA. Trimming stripped 5 bases from V and 0 bases from J, with 8 bases between. The DNA for the CDR3 is TGTGCCAGCAGCACAGGTCTCTCTGGAAACACCATATATTTT. Its protein is CASSTGLSGNTIYF. Full variable domain (missing parts from reference TRBV7-3 and TRBJ1-3): GAGVSQTPSNKVTEKGKYVELRCDPISGHTALYWYRQSLGQGPEFLIYFQGTGAADDSGLPNDRFFAVRPEGSVSTLKIQRTERGDSAVYLCASSTGLSGNTIYFGEGSWLTVV.

The chain combines TRBV30 with TRBJ2-5; unclear D gene. This CDR3 contains 15 residues. The germline V gene encodes CDR1 GTSNPN and CDR2 SVGIG (reference sequence). V was clipped by 4 bases and J by 0 bases, with 15 bases between them. CDR3 protein: CAWKEYRMYQETQYF. DNA of the CDR3: TGTGCCTGGAAGGAGTATAGAATGTACCAAGAGACCCAGTACTTC.

This chain joins TRBV14 and TRBJ2-7; D not resolved. The CDR3 loop spans 13 amino acids. CDR1 and CDR2 from the germline V gene are SGHDN and FVKESK. Trimming shortened V by 0 bases and J by 6 bases, and 9 bases separated the two germline ends. The CDR3, as DNA: TGTGCCAGCAGCCAAGATTTTCAATTCGAGCAGTACTTC. Its protein product is CASSQDFQFEQYF.

The chain uses TRBV7-9 and TRBJ2-7; TRBD2 matches at 10 bases. Germline loops: CDR1 SEHNR, CDR2 FQNEAQ (reference sequence). V gave up 5 bases and J gave up 4 bases; unmatched junction bases: 5. This CDR3 has 14 amino acids. The DNA of the CDR3 is TGTGCCAGCAGCGAGCGGGAGGGCTGGTACGAGCAGTACTTC. Protein product: CASSEREGWYEQYF.

The chain links TRBV6-5 to TRBJ2-5; no reliable D call. This CDR3 is 11 amino acids long. Germline V CDR1 and CDR2: MNHEY, SVGAGI. Trimming removed 6 bases at V and 4 bases at J, with 6 bases between. The chain's CDR3 is CASSLIETQYF. DNA for the CDR3: TGTGCCAGCAGCTTAATAGAGACCCAGTACTTC.

V gene TRBV7-2 combines with J gene TRBJ1-3; possible D gene TRBD1, 5 bases. This CDR3 region has 17 residues. CDR1 is SGHTA, CDR2 FQGNSA, per germline. Trimming left V 4 bases short and J 0 bases short, with 16 bases between. The CDR3 DNA is TGTGCCAGCAGCTCAGGACTAGGGACGGACTCTGGAAACACCATATATTTT. Protein: CASSSGLGTDSGNTIYF.

This chain links TRBV18 with TRBJ2-3; TRBD1 agrees at 7 bases. The CDR3 extends over 14 amino acids. V lost 3 bases and J lost 9; bases outside the gene matches: 9. CDR1 is KGHSH and CDR2 is LQKENI in the germline V gene. The CDR3 nucleotides read TGTGCCAGCTCACCTGGACAGGCAGAAGGCACGCAGTATTTT. Translated: CASSPGQAEGTQYF.

Details on this clone: This CDR3 is also generated by other DNA sequences in the sample. The chain is built from TRBV30 and TRBJ1-5; D is possibly TRBD1 (6 bases). The V gene lost 0 bases and the J gene lost 7 bases, with 10 bases spanning the gap. The CDR3 contains 13 residues. The germline CDR1 and CDR2 sequences are GTSNPN and SVGIG (reference sequence). The chain's CDR3 is CAWSVGGDQPQHF. CDR3 nucleotide sequence: TGTGCCTGGAGTGTAGGGGGAGACCAGCCCCAGCATTTT.

Only one count was recorded for this clone. The chain links TRBV18 to TRBJ1-4; D may be TRBD1 (5 bases). Per germline, CDR1 KGHSH and CDR2 LQKENI. Between the trimmed V and J ends, which lost 0 bases and 4 bases, there was a span of 12 bases. CDR3 length: 16 amino acids. The CDR3 region has the DNA TGTGCCAGCTCACCACCGGGGGGACCCCTTAATGAAAAACTGTTTTTT. It translates to CASSPPGGPLNEKLFF.

CDR3 residues: CASKQRPGNTGELFF. The CDR3 nucleotides read TGTGCCAGCAAGCAGAGGCCGGGGAACACCGGGGAGCTGTTTTTT. The chain employs TRBV2 and TRBJ2-2; D unresolved. The germline V gene has CDR1 SNHLY and CDR2 FYNNEI. Deletions cut 7 bases from V and 1 base from J, with 13 bases between. The CDR3 spans 15 residues.

The chain has TRBV7-9 and TRBJ1-4, with 7 bases lining up with TRBD1. Germline-derived CDR1 and CDR2 are SEHNR and FQNEAQ (reference sequence). V was pared by 0 bases and J by 3 bases, with 10 bases of the junction left unmatched. This CDR3 has 18 amino acids. CDR3: CASSLAFSDRDANEKLFF. Here the CDR3 DNA reads TGTGCCAGCAGCTTAGCGTTTTCCGACAGGGATGCTAATGAAAAACTGTTTTTT.

The chain is built from TRBV10-3 and TRBJ2-3, with TRBD2 matching 7 bases. The junction had 9 bases not matched to a gene; V was cut back by 1 base and J by 11 bases. The CDR3 extends over 14 amino acids. CDR1 ENHRY and CDR2 SYGVKD come from the germline V gene. CDR3 region: CAISELQGGFRQYF. The CDR3 DNA is TGTGCCATCAGTGAGTTGCAGGGAGGGTTCAGGCAGTATTTT.